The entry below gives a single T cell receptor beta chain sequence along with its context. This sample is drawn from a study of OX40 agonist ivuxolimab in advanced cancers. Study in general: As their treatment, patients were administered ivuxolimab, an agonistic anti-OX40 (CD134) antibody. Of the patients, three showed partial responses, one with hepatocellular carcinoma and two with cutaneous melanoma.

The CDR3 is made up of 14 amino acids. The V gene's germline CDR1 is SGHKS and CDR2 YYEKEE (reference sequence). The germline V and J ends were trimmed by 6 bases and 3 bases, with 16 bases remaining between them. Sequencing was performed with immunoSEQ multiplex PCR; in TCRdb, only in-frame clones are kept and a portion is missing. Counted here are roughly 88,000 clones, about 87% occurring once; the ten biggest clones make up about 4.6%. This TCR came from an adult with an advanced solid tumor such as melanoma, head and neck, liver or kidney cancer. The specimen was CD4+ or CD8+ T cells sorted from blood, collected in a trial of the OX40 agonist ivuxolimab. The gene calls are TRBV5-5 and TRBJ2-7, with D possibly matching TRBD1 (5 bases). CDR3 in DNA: TGTGCCAGCACCCTAGGCCCAGGGTACTACGAGCAGTACGTC. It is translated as CASTLGPGYYEQYV.